Listed below are T cell receptor beta chains from one sample, sequenced in a study of blood T cells in healthy people across ages. TCRdb reprocessed the 5' RACE reads with MiXCR, giving one entry per CDR3 protein. The sample holds about 940,000 distinct CDR3 sequences, around 46% seen once. Sequencing was done on a sample of blood. These receptors were obtained from a man younger than 40 in good health. Both conserved end residues are part of each CDR3. A D gene is named only where the DNA matches it firmly. Not all rows give a size; the values are once, few, many and, for expanded clones, a class.

clone_size,v_call,j_call,d_call,cdr3_nt,cdr3_aa
.,TRBV28,TRBJ1-2,.,TGTGCCAGCAGTGACCCTTCCGTACCGAATTATGGCTACACCTTC,CASSDPSVPNYGYTF
.,TRBV7-3,TRBJ2-5,.,TGTGCCAGCAGCTTAGATTCAGGGACCCAGTACTTC,CASSLDSGTQYF
few,TRBV4-1,TRBJ2-5,TRBD1,TGCGCCAGCAGCCAAGCTCCAGGGGGCGAAGAGCAGTACTTC,CASSQAPGGEEQYF
.,TRBV25-1,TRBJ2-3,TRBD1,TGTGCCAGCAGTGAATGGGACAGGGGGCTGACAGATACGCAGTATTTT,CASSEWDRGLTDTQYF
few,TRBV5-4,TRBJ2-4,.,TGTGCCAGCAGCTTGGCCGCGGGTAACAAAAACATTCAGTACTTC,CASSLAAGNKNIQYF
few,TRBV10-3,TRBJ2-5,.,TGTGCCATCAGCTGGACAGTCGAAGAGACCCAGTACTTC,CAISWTVEETQYF
few,TRBV20-1,TRBJ1-2,.,TGCAGTGCTTACAGGAACTATGGCTACACCTTC,CSAYRNYGYTF
.,TRBV4-2,TRBJ2-1,TRBD1,TGTGCCAGCAGCCAAGATTGGACAGGGGTCAATGAGCAGTTCTTC,CASSQDWTGVNEQFF
.,TRBV12-3/TRBV12-4,TRBJ2-1,.,TGTGCCGGCAGTTCGACAGGCTTATATGGCAATGAGCAGTTCTTC,CAGSSTGLYGNEQFF
few,TRBV5-1,TRBJ2-2,.,TGCGCCAGCAGCTACACCCGGGGGGCAAGTGGCACCGGGGAGCTGTTTTTT,CASSYTRGASGTGELFF
.,TRBV5-1,TRBJ2-7,.,TGCGCCAGCAGCTTGTCGGCAGCTCGTTACGAGCAGTACTTC,CASSLSAARYEQYF
few,TRBV6-2/TRBV6-3,TRBJ2-3,.,TGTGCCAGCAGGGAGGGCCGCACAGATACGCAGTATTTT,CASREGRTDTQYF
.,TRBV6-2/TRBV6-3,TRBJ1-2,.,TGTGCCAGTAGTTACTCAGCTGACTATGGCTACACCTTC,CASSYSADYGYTF
.,TRBV10-3,TRBJ2-1,.,TGTGCCATCAGTGCTGGTTCGACAGGGACTCGCGGCGATGAGCAGTTCTTC,CAISAGSTGTRGDEQFF
.,TRBV2,TRBJ1-1,.,TGTGCCAGCAGGTCCAGGGAGAACACTGAAGCTTTCTTT,CASRSRENTEAFF
many,TRBV10-3,TRBJ2-6,.,TGTGCCATCAGTGTCTACAGTCCCTCTGGGGCCAACGTCCTGACTTTC,CAISVYSPSGANVLTF
few,TRBV20-1,TRBJ2-3,TRBD2,TGCAGTGCTACGCCCGGGACTAGCGCTAGCACAGATACGCAGTATTTT,CSATPGTSASTDTQYF